One sample yielded the 8 T cell receptor beta chains listed below, sequenced in a study of blood T cell repertoires in COVID-19. Measured with immunoSEQ multiplex PCR; TCRdb has only the in-frame clones, and not every one. Seen here are 300,000 to 350,000 clones, roughly 90% observed once, and the top ten hold around 0.92%. The sequencing sample was made of PBMCs or T cells enriched from blood (not recorded which). These receptors all come from a woman in her thirties who had been exposed to COVID-19.

The chain has TRBV6-6 and TRBJ2-1; 10 bases align to TRBD2. V lost 10 bases, J lost 4 bases, and 4 bases stayed unmatched. CDR1 MNHNY and CDR2 SVGAGI come from the germline V gene (reference sequence). CDR3 length equals 13 residues. This CDR3 is CATEAGGYNEQFF. DNA of the CDR3: TGTGCCACCGAAGCGGGAGGGTACAATGAGCAGTTCTTC.

On this clone: The same CDR3 also results from other DNA sequences found in this sample. V and J are TRBV6-5 and TRBJ2-7; 13 nucleotides align to TRBD2. With 2 bases clipped from V and 2 bases from J, the junction kept 0 bases outside the gene matches. The CDR3 is 15 amino acids. CDR1 is MNHEY, CDR2 SVGAGI, per germline. CDR3 amino acids: CASSYGLAGAYEQYF. The CDR3 DNA follows: TGTGCCAGCAGTTACGGACTAGCGGGAGCCTACGAGCAGTACTTC.

This chain connects TRBV7-8 to TRBJ2-7, with 8 bases identical to TRBD1. The CDR3 sequence is 16 residues long. The germline gives CDR1 SGHVS, CDR2 FQNEAQ. The V and J ends lost 1 base and 3 bases, in that order; junction bases with no gene match: 8. CDR3 DNA: TGTGCCAGCAGCTTAGGGGGGACAGGATTCTTCTACGAGCAGTACTTC. Protein product: CASSLGGTGFFYEQYF.

This clone was found once. The chain links TRBV15 to TRBJ1-3; 7 bases align to TRBD1. The trim removed 1 base at V and 1 base at J, leaving 4 bases unmatched. CDR1 is LNHNV, CDR2 YYDKDF, per germline (reference sequence). The CDR3 length is 16 residues. As DNA, the CDR3 is TGTGCCACCAGCAGAGCCCCGGACAGGTCTGGAAACACCATATATTTT. Protein product: CATSRAPDRSGNTIYF.

This rearrangement joins TRBV19 to TRBJ1-1, with D perhaps TRBD1 (6 bases). The CDR3 covers 14 residues. V was shortened by 2 bases and J by 4 bases, with 11 bases between the two germline ends. The germline V gene has CDR1 LNHDA and CDR2 SQIVND (reference sequence). In DNA, the CDR3 is TGTGCCAGTAGTATACAGGGGAGGGGCACTGAAGCTTTCTTT. Translating it yields CASSIQGRGTEAFF.

The sample holds a few counts of this clone. The chain is built from TRBV7-9 and TRBJ1-2; 7 nucleotides agree with TRBD1. Trimming took 6 bases from V and 5 from J; bases not matched to a gene: 9. The germline gives CDR1 SEHNR, CDR2 FQNEAQ (reference sequence). This CDR3 is 14 amino acids long. The CDR3 sequence is CASRPNRDRYGYTF. The CDR3 DNA reads as TGTGCCAGCAGACCAAACCGGGACAGATATGGCTACACCTTC.

A single count supports this clone. V usage is TRBV6-5 and J usage is TRBJ1-5; D ambiguous. The CDR3 loop spans 14 amino acids. The germline CDR1 and CDR2 sequences are MNHEY and SVGAGI. The V end lost 4 bases, the J end lost 3 bases, and 10 bases lay between the germline ends. CDR3 sequence reads: CASSSKGDNQPQHF. The CDR3, as DNA: TGTGCCAGCAGTTCCAAAGGAGACAATCAGCCCCAGCATTTT.

This chain joins TRBV21-1 and TRBJ1-4. TRBV21-1 has pseudogene status. The CDR3 runs to 18 residues. CDR3 amino acids: CASSKGGGPDSTNEKLFF. The CDR3 region has the DNA TGTGCCAGCAGCAAAGGGGGGGGCCCAGATTCAACTAATGAAAAACTGTTTTTT.